These T cell receptor beta chains were read from a single sample in a study of CD8 T cells in Susac syndrome. MiXCR, run by TCRdb on the immunoSEQ multiplex PCR reads, gives a single entry per CDR3 protein. The sample contains 100,000 to 150,000 distinct CDR3 sequences, 94% of which appear only once. Material for sequencing was CD4+ T cells from PBMCs. These receptors came from a human donor in good health. The CDR3 runs from the conserved cysteine through the conserved F or W. The size entry is marked missing in some rows and otherwise reads once, few, many or a size class.

J | V | size | length | CDR3
TRBJ1-1 | TRBV3-1 | . | 15 | CASSLRGWDDTEAFF
TRBJ2-5 | TRBV7-3 | . | 15 | CASSLTAGVGETQYF
TRBJ2-5 | TRBV6-4 | . | 14 | CASSGPRGAETQYF
TRBJ2-2 | TRBV20-1 | . | 14 | CSARETGNTGELFF
TRBJ2-7 | TRBV2 | . | 13 | CASTQDASYEQYF
TRBJ1-3 | TRBV27 | . | 14 | CASSSPQQGNTIYF
TRBJ2-1 | TRBV7-2 | . | 12 | CASSVWGGLQFF
TRBJ2-5 | TRBV7-2 | . | 14 | CASSLTSGTETQYF
TRBJ2-5 | TRBV4-1 | . | 14 | CASSQEGRQETQYF
TRBJ2-7 | TRBV20-1 | few | 18 | CSARSLDSPFLPSYEQYF
TRBJ2-4 | TRBV2 | . | 16 | CASRDGTGGAKNIQYF
TRBJ2-5 | TRBV5-5 | . | 14 | CASRFYGSKETQYF
TRBJ1-2 | TRBV6-1 | few | 14 | CASTPGQGNYGYTF
TRBJ1-4 | TRBV5-1 | . | 14 | CASSPSDKNEKLFF
TRBJ1-5 | TRBV19 | . | 14 | CASSFFNSNQPQHF
TRBJ2-7 | TRBV5-1 | . | 15 | CASSFEGDVSHEQYF
TRBJ1-5 | TRBV4-1 | . | 13 | CASSQDINQPQHF
TRBJ2-3 | TRBV6-6 | . | 15 | CASNPGPTGGNTQYF
TRBJ2-6 | TRBV27 | once | 16 | CASSLPPPSGANVLTF
TRBJ2-2 | TRBV5-1 | . | 15 | CASSSGTGDTGELFF
TRBJ2-3 | TRBV29-1 | . | 12 | CSVAPWPDTQYF
TRBJ1-5 | TRBV18 | . | 12 | CASSPPGGVKHF
TRBJ2-7 | TRBV12-3/TRBV12-4 | . | 14 | CASSFRAGGWEQYF
TRBJ2-5 | TRBV2 | . | 14 | CASSDGALQETQYF
TRBJ2-1 | TRBV24-1 | . | 16 | CATSEEFSGVYNEQFF
TRBJ2-5 | TRBV7-7 | . | 13 | CASSKREYETQYF
TRBJ1-3 | TRBV30 | . | 13 | CAWSVPSGNTIYF
TRBJ1-2 | TRBV10-3 | . | 13 | CAINEGGDYGYTF
TRBJ1-2 | TRBV19 | . | 17 | CASTRQGRVGAFSGYTF
TRBJ2-7 | TRBV6-5 | . | 15 | CASSYRQGRSYEQYF
TRBJ2-1 | TRBV3-1 | . | 14 | CASSQDSGGNEQFF
TRBJ2-3 | TRBV3-1 | . | 15 | CASSHGAGVTDTQYF
TRBJ2-2 | TRBV6-1 | . | 14 | CASSEVQMAGELFF
TRBJ2-1 | TRBV20-1 | once | 15 | CSARVSGRLNNEQFF
TRBJ2-4 | TRBV7-2 | . | 16 | CASSSGTSGRENIQYF
TRBJ1-6 | TRBV18 | . | 16 | CASSPTRSSYNSPLHF
TRBJ2-6 | TRBV12-3/TRBV12-4 | . | 11 | CASSLGIVLTF
TRBJ1-4 | TRBV7-2 | . | 12 | CASSLWQGSLFF